This TCR beta chain was obtained from a study of T cells in Graves' hyperthyroidism and ophthalmopathy. It was RNA transcripts that yielded the amplified TCR beta CDR3 regions. Primed by the HTBI set, a first-round RT-PCR was run on the TCR CDR3. TCRdb recomputed calls from the multiplex PCR reads with MiXCR, one row per CDR3 protein. The sample includes around 380,000 distinct CDR3 sequences, around an eighth of them seen just once. The CDR3 has 14 residues. The V end lost 3 bases, the J end lost 3 bases, and 9 bases lay between the germline ends. CDR1 is SNHLY, CDR2 FYNNEI, per germline. The hyperthyroidism was newly diagnosed and had lasted under 2 months; the patients were aged 18 to 65. This clonotype was counted many times.

The genes are TRBV2 and TRBJ1-5, with no clear D. The receptor was derived from a man aged 25-40 years with Graves' hyperthyroidism that later progressed to Graves' ophthalmopathy. Sequencing was carried out using blood. CDR3 amino acids: CASSEFGDNQPQHF. In nucleotides, the CDR3 is TGTGCCAGCAGTGAGTTCGGTGACAATCAGCCCCAGCATTTT.